This passage covers 23 T cell receptor beta chains from one sample sequenced in a study of technical replicates of blood from a few donors. Generated by immunoSEQ multiplex PCR, the TCRdb table keeps only in-frame clones and is missing some. The sample lists about 13,000 clones; 65% to 90% were seen once. The specimen sequenced was PBMCs. The source of these receptors is a human donor in good health.

The V call is TRBV2, the J call TRBJ1-5; D is undetermined. Germline lookup yields CDR1 SNHLY and CDR2 FYNNEI. V dropped 4 bases and J dropped 4 bases, with 8 bases sitting between them. The CDR3 sequence is 13 residues long. CDR3 sequence (DNA): TGTGCCAGCAGTGTGGCGGGGAATCAGCCCCAGCATTTT. This gives the protein CASSVAGNQPQHF.

The gene calls are TRBV2 and TRBJ2-2; 12 positions agree with TRBD2. There are 15 residues in the CDR3. J lost 6 bases, V lost 3 bases, and 2 bases had no gene match. Germline V gene data show CDR1 as SNHLY and CDR2 as FYNNEI. CDR3 amino acids: CASSESSGRAGELFF. The CDR3 DNA sequence: TGTGCCAGCAGTGAGTCTAGCGGGAGGGCCGGGGAGCTGTTTTTT.

This clone has only one observation. The gene calls are TRBV4-2 and TRBJ2-7, with 7 bases lining up with TRBD2. The V gene's germline CDR1 is LGHNA and CDR2 YNFKEQ. V gave up 0 bases and J gave up 3 bases; unmatched junction bases: 5. This CDR3 region has 15 residues. DNA for the CDR3: TGTGCCAGCAGCCAAGACGGAGCGGGGAGCTACGAGCAGTACTTC. It translates to CASSQDGAGSYEQYF.

J is TRBJ2-7 and V is TRBV28, with D possibly TRBD1 on 6 matching bases. Germline CDR1 MDHEN, CDR2 SYDVKM. This CDR3 has 15 residues. V lost 6 bases and J lost 7, with 22 bases in between. CDR3 sequence (DNA): TGTGCCAGCAGCCCCGGGGCCACAGGAAGGGGGGAGCAGTACTTC. Translated, it gives CASSPGATGRGEQYF.

CDR3 DNA sequence: TGTGCCAGCAGGGGCGAGACCTACGAGCAGTACTTC. It codes for CASRGETYEQYF. V usage is TRBV2 and J usage is TRBJ2-7; no definite D call. The CDR3 totals 12 residues. The ends were cut back, 6 bases at V and 2 bases at J, with 8 bases in the middle. The germline CDR1 and CDR2 sequences are SNHLY and FYNNEI.

J is TRBJ2-7 and V is TRBV21-1; the table calls TRBD1, which could not be checked here. TRBV21-1 is classified as a pseudogene. The length of the CDR3 is 15 residues. The CDR3: CASSKVKDRVYEQYF. CDR3 DNA: TGTGCCAGCAGCAAAGTGAAGGACAGGGTTTACGAGCAGTACTTC.

This clone was seen more than once but under ten times. This chain links TRBV13 with TRBJ2-2, with 14 bases identical to TRBD2. J lost 4 bases, V lost 5 bases, and 15 bases had no gene match. The CDR3 is 20 residues long. Germline V gene data show CDR1 as PRHDT and CDR2 as FYEKMQ (reference sequence). The DNA for the CDR3 is TGTGCCAGCAGCCTAAACTCGGGACTAGCGGGAGACCCGGTCACCGGGGAGCTGTTTTTT. It is translated as CASSLNSGLAGDPVTGELFF.

This chain joins TRBV14 and TRBJ2-2; D is perhaps TRBD2 (7 bases). Trimming pared 1 base from V and 9 bases from J, leaving 12 bases between. The CDR3 sequence is 14 residues long. The germline V gene encodes CDR1 SGHDN and CDR2 FVKESK. The CDR3 is CASSQVGGQWELFF. The CDR3 DNA reads TGTGCCAGCAGCCAAGTCGGGGGGCAATGGGAGCTGTTTTTT.

The chain has TRBV29-1 and TRBJ2-7, with D uncertain. V lost 4 bases and J lost 3, with 10 bases in between. CDR3 length: 12 residues. Germline V gene sequence: CDR1 SQVTM, CDR2 ANQGSEA. CDR3 in amino acids: CSVGVSGYEQYF. CDR3 nucleotides: TGCAGCGTTGGTGTTTCGGGCTACGAGCAGTACTTC.

This sequence joins TRBV10-1 and TRBJ2-1, with 13 bases that match TRBD2. The germline gives CDR1 WNHNN, CDR2 SYGVQD (reference sequence). V dropped 5 bases and J dropped 5; count of bases not matched to a gene: 3. The length of the CDR3 is 15 residues. CDR3 nucleotide sequence: TGCGCCAGCAGTACCGGGACTAGCGGGAACAATGAGCAGTTCTTC. Residues: CASSTGTSGNNEQFF.

This chain uses TRBV5-1 with TRBJ1-2; 9 nucleotides agree with TRBD1. V was pared by 0 bases and J by 5 bases, with 5 bases of the junction left unmatched. The CDR3 totals 15 residues. Germline CDR1 SGHRS, CDR2 YFSETQ. CDR3 nucleotides: TGCGCCAGCAGCTTGGAAACAGGGGGCGGGTATGGCTACACCTTC. Translating it yields CASSLETGGGYGYTF.

The gene calls are TRBV7-9 and TRBJ1-4; the D is unclear. This CDR3 region has 17 residues. V gave up 3 bases and J gave up 3 bases, with 17 bases separating them. Germline CDR1 reads SEHNR; CDR2 reads FQNEAQ (reference sequence). The CDR3 DNA reads as TGTGCCAGCAGCTTGTGGCCCAGAGGTCCGTCTAATGAAAAACTGTTTTTT. Its translation: CASSLWPRGPSNEKLFF.

The rearrangement joins TRBV30 to TRBJ2-3, with a possible D match to TRBD1 (7 bases). V was clipped by 4 bases and J by 0 bases, with 17 bases between them. The CDR3 length is 16 residues. Germline CDR1 GTSNPN, CDR2 SVGIG (reference sequence). The DNA for the CDR3 is TGTGCCTGGACTTTACCCCCAGGGGGGAGCACAGATACGCAGTATTTT. It specifies CAWTLPPGGSTDTQYF.

The chain links TRBV7-9 to TRBJ2-1, with 11 nucleotides matching TRBD2. After removal of 0 bases from V and 5 bases from J, the junction contained 9 bases not matched to a gene. CDR1 is SEHNR, CDR2 FQNEAQ, per germline (reference sequence). The CDR3 is 18 residues long. CDR3 in DNA: TGTGCCAGCAGCTTAGCACTAGCGGGAGTTAGTTACCACAATGAGCAGTTCTTC. Amino acid sequence: CASSLALAGVSYHNEQFF.

The rearrangement joins TRBV5-4 to TRBJ2-4; 7 bases are shared with TRBD2. The CDR3 contains 17 residues. Germline V gene lookup returns CDR1 SGHNT and CDR2 YYREEE (reference sequence). Trimming at V came to 1 base and at J to 0 bases, leaving 7 bases not matched to a gene. CDR3 loop: CASSLTLADLAKNIQYF. The CDR3 nucleotides are TGTGCCAGCAGCTTGACCCTAGCGGATTTAGCCAAAAACATTCAGTACTTC.

The rearrangement uses TRBV28 and TRBJ2-7, with 11 bases identical to TRBD2. The V segment lost 5 bases and the J segment 1 base; nucleotides outside the gene matches: 4. Germline CDR1 MDHEN, CDR2 SYDVKM. CDR3 size: 15 residues. CDR3 in amino acids: CASSRSSGRSYEQYF. CDR3 coding DNA: TGTGCCAGCAGTCGGTCTAGCGGGAGGTCCTACGAGCAGTACTTC.

The chain joins TRBV21-1 to TRBJ2-5; the D call in the table, TRBD1, was not verified against the DNA. TRBV21-1 is reported as a pseudogene. The CDR3 contains 15 residues. CDR3 in amino acids: CASSKDGCLQETQYF. CDR3 nucleotide sequence: TGTGCCAGCAGCAAAGATGGCTGCTTACAAGAGACCCAGTACTTC.

The gene calls are TRBV9 and TRBJ2-3; perhaps TRBD2 as D (6 bases). Germline loops: CDR1 SGDLS, CDR2 YYNGEE. V lost 4 bases and J lost 2, with 17 bases in between. The CDR3 has 16 residues. The CDR3 nucleotides read TGTGCCAGCAGCCCGAGGAGGGAGTGGATCACAGATACGCAGTATTTT. This sequence encodes CASSPRREWITDTQYF.

This sequence joins TRBV5-1 and TRBJ2-3; D ambiguous. CDR3 length: 15 residues. CDR1 SGHRS and CDR2 YFSETQ come from the germline V gene. With 4 bases removed from V and 2 bases from J, the gap between germline ends came to 14 bases. In nucleotides, the CDR3 is TGCGCCAGCAGCACCGGCGGCCCCCTCACAGATACGCAGTATTTT. This codes for CASSTGGPLTDTQYF.

The chain joins TRBV7-2 to TRBJ2-6; D ambiguous. V was shortened by 3 bases and J by 3 bases, with 3 bases between the two germline ends. This CDR3 region has 13 residues. Germline loops: CDR1 SGHTA, CDR2 FQGNSA. This CDR3 is CASSFYGANVLTF. The CDR3 DNA follows: TGTGCCAGCAGCTTTTATGGGGCCAACGTCCTGACTTTC.

V usage is TRBV7-9 and J usage is TRBJ2-3; 8 bases line up with TRBD2. Germline CDR1 and CDR2: SEHNR and FQNEAQ (reference sequence). The trim removed 6 bases at V and 0 bases at J, leaving 2 bases unmatched. The CDR3 has 14 amino acids. CDR3 in amino acids: CASRTSGSTDTQYF. DNA for the CDR3: TGTGCCAGCAGAACTAGCGGTAGCACAGATACGCAGTATTTT.

This rearrangement joins TRBV19 to TRBJ2-1; the D gene is possibly TRBD2 (6 bases). CDR1 and CDR2 from the germline V gene are LNHDA and SQIVND (reference sequence). V lost 5 bases, J lost 5 bases, and 10 bases lay in between. The CDR3 runs 13 residues. The CDR3 DNA follows: TGTGCCAGTAGTGCTGGACTAAACAATGAGCAGTTCTTC. This encodes CASSAGLNNEQFF. Full variable domain (missing parts from reference TRBV19 and TRBJ2-1): DGGITQSPKYLFRKEGQNVTLSCEQNLNHDAMYWYRQDPGQGLRLIYYSQIVNDFQKGDIAEGYSVSREKKESFPLTVTSAQKNPTAFYLCASSAGLNNEQFFGPGTRLTVL.

This clone has more than one count but fewer than ten. This chain links TRBV27 with TRBJ2-2; possible D gene TRBD2, 6 bases. Trimming took off 7 bases at V and 5 bases at J, with 20 bases between the two ends. CDR3 size: 16 residues. Germline V gene data show CDR1 as MNHEY and CDR2 as SMNVEV (reference sequence). The chain's CDR3 is CASTRSRLARTGELFF. In DNA, the CDR3 is TGTGCCAGCACTCGATCACGTCTAGCGAGAACCGGGGAGCTGTTTTTT.